One and the same sample provided the 19 T cell receptor beta chains below, sequenced in a study of blood T cells in healthy people across ages. The second PCR ran about 6 to 12 cycles with a sample-barcoded 5' primer and J-beta primers. MiXCR, run by TCRdb on the 5' RACE reads, gives a single entry per CDR3 protein. The sample yields roughly 1,100,000 distinct CDR3 sequences, about 25% seen once. Another study also made use of these data, one on T cells of mothers and their children.

Sequenced sample: blood. The receptors derive from a girl aged 2 to 10 in good health.

The chain joins TRBV10-3 to TRBJ2-7; D remains ambiguous. CDR1 and CDR2 from the germline V gene are ENHRY and SYGVKD. The CDR3 has 13 amino acids. Trimming pared 2 bases from V and 9 bases from J, leaving 14 bases between. The CDR3 is CAISEDGSIRQYF. CDR3 nucleotide sequence: TGTGCCATCAGTGAGGATGGGTCCATTCGGCAGTACTTC.

The chain links TRBV18 to TRBJ2-7; 9 bases match TRBD1. The trim removed 0 bases at V and 3 bases at J, leaving 3 bases unmatched. The CDR3 contains 15 residues. CDR1 is KGHSH and CDR2 is LQKENI in the germline V gene. The CDR3 spells CASSPPGQGGYEQYF. CDR3 nucleotide sequence: TGTGCCAGCTCACCACCGGGACAGGGAGGCTACGAGCAGTACTTC.

J is TRBJ1-2 and V is TRBV30; D not resolved. Germline CDR1 is GTSNPN and CDR2 is SVGIG (reference sequence). The germline V and J ends were trimmed by 3 bases and 4 bases, with 9 bases remaining between them. The CDR3 has 12 residues. The CDR3 loop is CAWRNTGYGYTF. The CDR3 DNA is TGTGCCTGGAGAAATACGGGCTATGGCTACACCTTC. Full variable domain (missing parts from reference TRBV30 and TRBJ1-2): SQTIHQWPATLVQPVGSPLSLECTVEGTSNPNLYWYRQAAGRGLQLLFYSVGIGQISSEVPQNLSASRPQDRQFILSSKKLLLSDSGFYLCAWRNTGYGYTFGSGTRLTVV.

This chain uses TRBV7-3 with TRBJ2-7; either TRBD1 or TRBD2 may fit D (6 bases each). The germline CDR1 and CDR2 sequences are SGHTA and FQGTGA. The germline V and J ends were trimmed by 1 base and 3 bases, with 13 bases remaining between them. CDR3 length: 15 amino acids. In nucleotides, the CDR3 is TGTGCCAGCAGCTTAATGTCGGGGGCTCTCTACGAGCAGTACTTC. Encoded protein: CASSLMSGALYEQYF. Together with reference TRBV7-3 and TRBJ2-7, the CDR3 gives the full variable domain: GAGVSQTPSNKVTEKGKYVELRCDPISGHTALYWYRQSLGQGPEFLIYFQGTGAADDSGLPNDRFFAVRPEGSVSTLKIQRTERGDSAVYLCASSLMSGALYEQYFGPGTRLTVT.

This clonotype was seen a few times. The chain employs TRBV3-1 and TRBJ2-3, with no clear D. The CDR3 sequence is 14 residues long. Germline V lookup: CDR1 LGHDT, CDR2 YNNKEL (reference sequence). Trimming took 6 bases from V and 2 from J, leaving 12 bases between them. The CDR3 sequence is CASSPVTNTDTQYF. The DNA for the CDR3 is TGTGCCAGCAGTCCCGTGACGAACACAGATACGCAGTATTTT.

In its sample, this clonotype was seen a few times. In DNA, the CDR3 is TGCAGTGCTGGGACAACCGGGGACAGCTATGGCTACACCTTC. It yields the protein CSAGTTGDSYGYTF. V gene TRBV20-1 combines with J gene TRBJ1-2; TRBD1 matches at 7 bases. J gave up 4 bases and V 5 bases, and 10 bases lay outside the gene matches. The CDR3 consists of 14 residues. The germline V gene has CDR1 DFQATT and CDR2 SNEGSKA (reference sequence).

J is TRBJ2-3 and V is TRBV15, with D tentatively TRBD2 (6 bases). Germline V lookup: CDR1 LNHNV, CDR2 YYDKDF (reference sequence). V was clipped by 1 base and J by 6 bases, with 17 bases between them. The CDR3 covers 16 residues. The CDR3 DNA reads as TGTGCCACCAGCAGAGGACGGACTACCACATCGGATACGCAGTATTTT. Translation: CATSRGRTTTSDTQYF.

Only one count was recorded for this clonotype. This chain uses TRBV12-3 or TRBV12-4 with TRBJ1-1; weak D call: TRBD1 (5 bases). V lost 4 bases, J lost 2 bases, and 14 bases lay in between. CDR3 length equals 15 residues. CDR3: CASSSRVPGNTEAFF. DNA of the CDR3: TGTGCCAGCAGTTCCAGGGTGCCAGGAAACACTGAAGCTTTCTTT.

This chain joins TRBV9 and TRBJ2-1; perhaps TRBD2 as D (7 bases). This CDR3 contains 16 residues. The V end lost 0 bases, the J end lost 0 bases, and 10 bases lay between the germline ends. CDR1 and CDR2 (germline): SGDLS, YYNGEE. DNA for the CDR3: TGTGCCAGCAGCGTAGGGGCGGGGGCCTCCTACAATGAGCAGTTCTTC. It translates to CASSVGAGASYNEQFF.

This clonotype appeared a few times. The chain employs TRBV29-1 and TRBJ2-5, with D unresolved. The closer fit of TRBJ2-1 to the DNA end suggests the J call may be wrong. The CDR3 totals 11 residues. The V gene's germline CDR1 is SQVTM and CDR2 ANQGSEA. The CDR3 protein is CSVDRPTEQFF. The CDR3 coding sequence is TGCAGCGTTGACCGCCCAACTGAGCAGTTCTTC.

This clonotype has only a few counts. An end of the junction does not agree with germline; a read error may underlie this. Here the CDR3 reads CVSSSTGRETQYF. DNA for the CDR3: TGTGTCAGCAGCTCAACAGGGCGCGAGACCCAGTACTTC. The gene calls are TRBV7-3 and TRBJ2-5, with a tentative D call TRBD1 (6 bases). The CDR3 has 13 residues. CDR1 and CDR2 from the germline V gene are SGHTA and FQGTGA.

This chain connects TRBV7-2 to TRBJ2-3; D is perhaps TRBD2 (6 bases). The germline V gene has CDR1 SGHTA and CDR2 FQGNSA. Deletions cut 2 bases from V and 1 base from J, with 10 bases between. This CDR3 has 15 amino acids. CDR3 sequence reads: CASSLPAGRTDTQYF. CDR3 DNA sequence: TGTGCCAGCAGCTTACCAGCGGGCCGCACAGATACGCAGTATTTT.

This clonotype has a handful of counts. This clone may be a read error of a much larger clone one base away. The genes are TRBV27 and TRBJ1-3; 8 positions agree with TRBD1. The CDR3 sequence is 14 residues long. CDR1 is MNHEY and CDR2 is SMNVEV in the germline V gene (reference sequence). V dropped 3 bases and J dropped 2; count of bases not matched to a gene: 0. CDR3 region: CASSLTGAGNTIYF. CDR3 nucleotide sequence: TGTGCCAGCAGTTTGACAGGGGCTGGAAACACCATATATTTT.

The V and J genes are TRBV5-5 and TRBJ1-1; D ambiguous. Germline V gene data show CDR1 as SGHKS and CDR2 as YYEKEE (reference sequence). Deletions cut 0 bases from V and 5 bases from J, with 20 bases between. CDR3 size: 17 residues. In DNA, the CDR3 is TGTGCCAGCAGCTTGGCCAAGTTCGCCACCGGTGGAACTGAAGCTTTCTTT. Protein product: CASSLAKFATGGTEAFF.

This chain links TRBV29-1 with TRBJ2-4; unclear D gene. This CDR3 is built from 13 residues. The ends were cut back, 4 bases at V and 1 base at J, with 8 bases in the middle. The germline gives CDR1 SQVTM, CDR2 ANQGSEA. The chain's CDR3 is CSVGPLAKNIQYF. The CDR3 DNA reads as TGCAGCGTTGGACCTCTGGCCAAAAACATTCAGTACTTC.

The chain is built from TRBV4-1 and TRBJ1-1, with D perhaps matching TRBD1 (5 bases). The CDR3 spans 14 residues. Germline-derived CDR1 and CDR2 are MGHRA and YSYEKL. Trimming shortened V by 3 bases and J by 5 bases, and 13 bases separated the two germline ends. The CDR3 bases are TGCGCCAGCAGCCAGCTGCAGGGTTCGACTGAAGCTTTCTTT. Translation gives CASSQLQGSTEAFF.

This clonotype was detected a few times. This chain links TRBV9 with TRBJ2-1; 7 bases fit TRBD2. After removal of 4 bases from V and 8 bases from J, the junction contained 12 bases not matched to a gene. The germline V gene has CDR1 SGDLS and CDR2 YYNGEE. This CDR3 contains 15 residues. The CDR3 loop reads CASSPLGSGWDEQFF. The CDR3 DNA reads TGTGCCAGCAGCCCGCTCGGTAGCGGGTGGGATGAGCAGTTCTTC.

This clonotype appeared a few times. The CDR3 coding sequence is TGCGCCAGCAGCCTCACCCTAGCGGGAGGGGGGGAGGAGCAGTTCTTC. Translation gives CASSLTLAGGGEEQFF. The chain has TRBV4-1 and TRBJ2-1, with 12 bases fitting TRBD2. The CDR3 extends over 16 amino acids. The ends lost 4 bases at V and 10 bases at J; junction bases unmatched: 11. Looked up from germline, CDR1 is MGHRA and CDR2 is YSYEKL.

The chain combines TRBV24-1 with TRBJ2-5, with 8 bases identical to TRBD2. The germline V gene has CDR1 KGHDR and CDR2 SFDVKD. This CDR3 has 16 amino acids. Unmatched junction bases numbered 11, after V lost 6 bases and J lost 3 bases. The CDR3 sequence is CATSSLKLAEEETQYF. CDR3 DNA sequence: TGTGCCACCAGTTCCCTTAAACTAGCGGAAGAAGAGACCCAGTACTTC.